The sequence of this T cell receptor beta chain was determined in a study of response to subunit inactivated influenza vaccine. Study-level results: A suggestion made by the authors is that each seasonal influenza vaccination recruits few new T cells.

With respect to this clonotype: Its antigen remains unknown.

From germline, CDR1 is SEHNR and CDR2 FQNEAQ (reference sequence). The CDR3 has 15 amino acids. V dropped 1 base and J dropped 2 bases, with 8 bases sitting between them. Each CDR3 protein is one row after TCRdb ran MiXCR on the RT-PCR reads. The sample carries about 540,000 distinct CDR3 sequences, 12% to 15% recorded once. The chain uses TRBV7-9 and TRBJ1-4, with D uncertain. The receptor was isolated from a man in his fifties or sixties who received an inactivated influenza vaccine. The sample here was PBMCs from blood, taken 12 days after vaccination. The CDR3 region is CASSLGRATNEKLFF. The CDR3 DNA sequence: TGTGCCAGCAGCTTAGGCCGGGCGACTAATGAAAAACTGTTTTTT.